Given below is one TCR beta chain in context. This clonotype turned up a few times. Its antigen remains undetermined. No base quality information exists; no much larger clone differs at one position. In the germline V gene (reference sequence), CDR1 corresponds to DFQATT and CDR2 to SNEGSKA. From cysteine to phenylalanine, the CDR3 is 12 amino acids long. The DNA shown is the 36-base CDR3, in frame from base 1. For this chain, trimming is 5 bases at the V end and 2 bases at the J end, and the number of junction bases without a gene match is 2. Per the publication, the treatment or condition label means: live attenuated yellow fever vaccine strain. Two biological replicates of bulk PBMCs were collected at each blood-draw timepoint. PBMCs were isolated from peripheral blood using a standard Ficoll-Paque protocol. TriZol was used to extract RNA from bulk PBMCs, CD4 and CD8 fractions, and dextramer-positive and dextramer-negative fractions.

TCR cDNA was made using 5'RACE template switching, a step that added a universal primer site and unique molecular identifiers. Priming for cDNA synthesis came from both the TCR alpha and TCR beta constant segments. Library amplification used two PCR steps, and the second PCR step added sample barcodes and sequencing adapters. Sequencing of libraries was performed on Illumina HiSeq 2500 (2x100 bp) or NovaSeq (2x150 bp). From the authors' description of their analysis: Demultiplexing of reads and collapsing into UMI consensus sequences were performed with MIGEC, and V(D)J alignment was carried out with MiXCR. Using edgeR on replicate PBMC samples, clonotypes were called vaccine-responding if FDR was below 0.01 and the log2 fold change was above 5 up to day 15. CD4 or CD8 identity was assigned to each bulk clonotype according to whether the clonotype was present at higher abundance in the sequenced CD4 repertoire or the sequenced CD8 repertoire. In TCRdb, the public reads were trimmed at Q25 with fastp and aligned with MiXCR, with productive beta chains retained. Every CDR3 protein is listed once, alongside the most common genes and DNA of its rows. TCRdb, not the authors, supplied the V and J calls. The sample contains about 360,000 distinct CDR3 sequences, under 7.5% of them found a single time. The ten largest clones take up approximately 15% of the sample.

The data originate from a study of T cells after yellow fever vaccination (dated by TCRdb to the late 2010s). Broadly, across the study: Libraries from fractions with low cell numbers were prepared with the SMART-Seq v4 Ultra Low Input RNA kit. Bulk PBMC replicates and cell subsets were isolated from blood drawn at multiple timepoints before and after both primary and secondary immunization. Two healthy male donors, one aged 18 to 30 and one aged 30 to 40 years, were included in the cohort. Bulk TCR alpha and beta repertoires were sequenced longitudinally to track T-cell clones before and after primary and booster YFV17D yellow fever vaccination.

Study-wide findings and limitations: Because abundant contaminating clonotypes from the bulk population could be contained in FACS-sorted repertoires, computational filtering was required. The study included only a couple of donors, which limits how far the findings can be generalized. Most clones expanded after primary vaccination (around 97% of CD4 and roughly 88% of CD8) were re-detected after the booster, suggesting that broad memory maintenance occurred. Compared with the primary T-cell response, the secondary T-cell response was weaker but faster, peaking on day 5 rather than day 15. A small fraction of clonotypes showed up in both the CD4 and CD8 compartments, probably as a result of convergent recombination.

The specimen was PBMCs, collected 5 days after the yellow fever booster vaccination. The V and J genes are TRBV20-1 and TRBJ2-7, with 8 junctional bases fitting TRBD1. The receptor was isolated from a man aged 30 to 45 who received the YFV17D yellow fever vaccine. The CDR3 protein is CSASDRAYEQYF. The DNA sequence is given as TGCAGTGCTTCGGACAGGGCCTACGAGCAGTACTTC.